The TCR beta chain under discussion was sequenced for a study of T cells after yellow fever vaccination. General study results and limits: Primary-vaccination clones mostly resurfaced post-booster (nearly 97% CD4, approximately 87% CD8).

The ends were cut back, 3 bases at V and 2 bases at J, with 11 bases in the middle. Germline V gives CDR1 KGHSH, CDR2 LQKENI. This CDR3 has 14 amino acids. Using its own MiXCR run on the 5' RACE reads, TCRdb lists one record per CDR3 protein. The repertoire has about 260,000 distinct CDR3 sequences, around 4.9% of them found once; the top ten carry about 3.5%. This clonotype showed up many times. The antigen remains unidentified. The chain links TRBV18 to TRBJ2-7; no clear D gene. The receptor comes from a man aged 18 to 35 who received the YFV17D yellow fever vaccine. This sample comprised CD4+ T cells sorted from PBMCs, obtained on the day of the yellow fever booster vaccination. In DNA, the CDR3 is TGTGCCAGCTCACCCGACGTCGGCCCCTACGAGCAGTACTTC. This encodes CASSPDVGPYEQYF.